This record looks at one TCR beta chain sequence and its context. Per the original data handling: Amplification of reference gene primers provided the estimated nucleated cell counts. The protocol was immunoSEQ multiplex PCR, while the TCRdb copy is restricted to in-frame clones and leaves out a portion. V and J calls and clone size are those listed in that table; D and trimming were worked out from the DNA. The repertoire includes approximately 98,000 clones, roughly four fifths of them detected once, and just over 4% sits in the top ten. These data are taken from a study of blood T cell repertoires in COVID-19. The wider study: Spain, Italy and the United States supplied samples that represented acute and convalescent COVID-19. Nucleic acid was either cDNA or gDNA, and it came from T cells, B-cell-depleted T cells, or PBMCs.

The CDR3 has 12 residues. Germline-derived CDR1 and CDR2 are ENHRY and SYGVKD. Trimming took off 0 bases at V and 11 bases at J, with 7 bases between the two ends. The rearrangement links TRBV10-3 to TRBJ1-4, with no clear D. Material: peripheral blood. The source is a woman in her seventies with acute or convalescent COVID-19. The DNA of the CDR3 is TGTGCCATCAGTGAGTCAGCCTGGAAACTGTTTTTT. The encoded protein is CAISESAWKLFF.